The 10 T cell receptor beta chains listed next were all sequenced from one sample in a study of response to subunit inactivated influenza vaccine. MiXCR, applied by TCRdb to the RT-PCR reads, yields one record per CDR3 protein. The sample has around 200,000 distinct CDR3 sequences; roughly 14% are singletons. The sample was CD8+ T cells sorted from PBMCs, taken less than 6 days after vaccination. Receptors were obtained from a man aged 50 to 59 who received an inactivated influenza vaccine.

The J gene is TRBJ1-6, the V gene TRBV5-1; D unclear. Germline V gives CDR1 SGHRS, CDR2 YFSETQ. Trimming took 0 bases from V and 11 from J, leaving 9 bases between them. The CDR3 totals 13 residues. CDR3 nucleotides: TGCGCCAGCAGCTTGGATGGTCTCCCACCCCTCCACTTT. Residues: CASSLDGLPPLHF.

This clonotype was found a few times. The genes are TRBV11-3 and TRBJ2-1; D is uncertain. This CDR3 is 15 amino acids long. Trimming removed 5 bases from V and 6 bases from J, with 17 bases in between. Germline values: CDR1 SGHNT, CDR2 YENEEA. The CDR3 protein is CASSILEAGINEQFF. In nucleotides, the CDR3 is TGTGCCAGCAGCATATTAGAGGCCGGCATCAATGAGCAGTTCTTC.

This clonotype was counted a few times. The rearrangement links TRBV20-1 to TRBJ2-1; perhaps TRBD2 as D (5 bases). There are 14 residues in the CDR3. The V gene lost 6 bases and the J gene lost 0 bases, with 12 bases spanning the gap. Germline V gene lookup returns CDR1 DFQATT and CDR2 SNEGSKA (reference sequence). CDR3: CSARTTSSYNEQFF. In DNA form, the CDR3 reads TGCAGTGCAAGAACTACTAGCTCCTACAATGAGCAGTTCTTC.

The sample holds a few counts of this clonotype. The CDR3 loop is CASSLTGTASYEQYF. DNA of the CDR3: TGTGCCAGCAGTCTCACCGGGACGGCCTCCTACGAGCAGTACTTC. The V call is TRBV6-1, the J call TRBJ2-7; D is possibly TRBD1 or TRBD2 (5 bases each). Between the trimmed V and J ends, which lost 5 bases and 0 bases, there was a span of 14 bases. The germline V gene encodes CDR1 MNHNS and CDR2 SASEGT. This CDR3 region has 15 residues.

The V and J genes are TRBV29-1 and TRBJ2-3, with 9 nucleotides matching TRBD2. Per germline, CDR1 SQVTM and CDR2 ANQGSEA. V shed 4 bases, J shed 6 bases, and the junction held 8 bases outside the gene matches. The CDR3 runs 14 residues. The CDR3 nucleotides read TGCAGCGTTGTCTCCGGGACTAGCATGGATACGCAGTATTTT. Encoded protein: CSVVSGTSMDTQYF.

The chain is built from TRBV11-2 and TRBJ2-3; weak D call: TRBD2 (6 bases). The V gene lost 5 bases and the J gene lost 0 bases, with 15 bases spanning the gap. This CDR3 has 16 residues. The germline gives CDR1 SGHAT, CDR2 FQNNGV. The CDR3 protein is CASSLGSGPSTDTQYF. For the CDR3, the DNA is TGTGCCAGCAGCCTTGGTAGCGGACCTAGCACAGATACGCAGTATTTT.

This clonotype was found a few times. The CDR3 spells CASSAEYYDLNQPQHF. The DNA of the CDR3 is TGTGCCAGCAGTGCCGAGTACTACGATCTCAATCAGCCCCAGCATTTT. The chain employs TRBV6-1 and TRBJ1-5; no clear D gene. Germline V gene lookup returns CDR1 MNHNS and CDR2 SASEGT. V dropped 4 bases and J dropped 3 bases, with 16 bases sitting between them. This CDR3 has 16 amino acids.

This sequence joins TRBV29-1 and TRBJ1-3; D is perhaps TRBD1 (6 bases). The ends were cut back, 6 bases at V and 2 bases at J, with 11 bases in the middle. The germline V gene encodes CDR1 SQVTM and CDR2 ANQGSEA. The CDR3 totals 13 residues. The CDR3 here is CSVQGPPGNTIYF. CDR3 nucleotide sequence: TGCAGCGTACAGGGTCCGCCTGGAAACACCATATATTTT.

Notes on this clonotype: At one end the junction does not follow the germline gene, possibly because of a read error. V and J are TRBV20-1 and TRBJ2-5; maybe TRBD2 (6 bases). CDR1 and CDR2 from the germline V gene are DFQATT and SNEGSKA (reference sequence). This CDR3 is 15 amino acids long. CDR3 protein: CTARGARDFQETQYF. The DNA for the CDR3 is TGCACTGCTAGGGGTGCCCGGGACTTTCAAGAGACCCAGTACTTC.

The rearrangement links TRBV25-1 to TRBJ2-6, with D unclear. Germline loops: CDR1 MGHDK, CDR2 SYGVNS. The V end was cut by 4 bases, the J end by 0 bases, with 7 bases between. This CDR3 spans 15 amino acids. CDR3 region: CASSGAHSGANVLTF. CDR3 in DNA: TGTGCCAGCAGTGGGGCCCACTCTGGGGCCAACGTCCTGACTTTC.